This entry lists 8 T cell receptor beta chains sequenced from one sample in a study of a mutant IDH1 vaccine in newly diagnosed glioma. These receptors lack a known antigen. Indicated time point: week 11, during vaccination. Every single dose of the vaccine, 300 ug of mutant IDH1 20-mer peptide, came with topical imiquimod. Data came from immunoSEQ multiplex PCR; TCRdb stores just in-frame clones and leaves some out. This table holds about 39,000 clones, around 80% found once. The sequences come from peripheral blood mononuclear cells (PBMCs), collected from a glioma patient whose treatment included an IDH1 peptide vaccine. All receptors come from a woman in her 30s with glioma. Some clones in this sample may be carry-over from other donors' samples.

The rearrangement joins TRBV5-1 to TRBJ1-2; TRBD1 is a possible D gene (5 bases). The germline gives CDR1 SGHRS, CDR2 YFSETQ. This CDR3 is 14 amino acids long. V lost 5 bases and J lost 4, with 15 bases in between. The DNA for the CDR3 is TGCGCCAGCAGGAACCTAGACAGTCGCTATGGCTACACCTTC. The encoded protein is CASRNLDSRYGYTF.

This clone appeared a single time. The V and J genes are TRBV5-1 and TRBJ1-4; no firm D call. The CDR3 spans 12 residues. Trimming removed 4 bases at V and 8 bases at J, with 9 bases between. The germline V gene has CDR1 SGHRS and CDR2 YFSETQ. CDR3 residues: CASSPDLEKLFF. As DNA, the CDR3 is TGCGCCAGCAGCCCCGATCTGGAAAAACTGTTTTTT.

The V and J genes are TRBV5-6 and TRBJ2-1, with a possible D match to TRBD2 (6 bases). Trimming pared 0 bases from V and 6 bases from J, leaving 10 bases between. This CDR3 region has 14 residues. The germline gives CDR1 SGHDT, CDR2 YYEEEE. Written as DNA, the CDR3 is TGTGCCAGCAGCTTGGCCGGGACTTCCAATGAGCAGTTCTTC. Translated: CASSLAGTSNEQFF.

This chain links TRBV7-6 with TRBJ2-1, with D maybe TRBD1 (5 bases). Deletions cut 0 bases from V and 8 bases from J, with 14 bases between. The length of the CDR3 is 15 residues. Germline-derived CDR1 and CDR2 are SGHVS and FNYEAQ. DNA for the CDR3: TGTGCCAGCAGCTTAGCTTTCGGCAGGGCCCATGAGCAGTTCTTC. Amino acid sequence: CASSLAFGRAHEQFF.

The CDR3 nucleotides read TGTGCCAGCAGCCCCGGGACAGCCTTCTATGGCTACACCTTC. As protein: CASSPGTAFYGYTF. This rearrangement joins TRBV5-4 to TRBJ1-2; 7 bases are a match to TRBD1. Germline trimming cut 4 bases from V and 4 bases from J; bases unmatched to any gene: 7. The CDR3 loop spans 14 amino acids. Germline lookup yields CDR1 SGHNT and CDR2 YYREEE (reference sequence).

The chain uses TRBV4-1 and TRBJ1-4; weak D call: TRBD1 (6 bases). This CDR3 is 17 amino acids long. The germline V gene has CDR1 MGHRA and CDR2 YSYEKL. The V gene lost 6 bases and the J gene lost 6 bases, with 23 bases spanning the gap. The CDR3 bases are TGCGCCAGCAGGTCCCTTCACCTAGGGGGAATGGATGAAAAACTGTTTTTT. Its protein product is CASRSLHLGGMDEKLFF.

Here the CDR3 DNA reads TGTGCCAGCATGCGGGGGCTTCTCACAGATACGCAGTATTTT. This translates into CASMRGLLTDTQYF. The V and J genes are TRBV6-5 and TRBJ2-3; tentative D call: TRBD2 (7 bases). Trimming removed 7 bases at V and 2 bases at J, with 13 bases between. The CDR3 consists of 14 residues. Germline values: CDR1 MNHEY, CDR2 SVGAGI.

This clone was seen only once. The chain combines TRBV6-1 with TRBJ1-1; the D gene is possibly TRBD1 (5 bases). Per germline, CDR1 MNHNS and CDR2 SASEGT. The germline V and J ends were trimmed by 6 bases and 4 bases, with 12 bases remaining between them. The CDR3 sequence is 13 residues long. The CDR3 sequence is CASSREISTEAFF. In DNA form, the CDR3 reads TGTGCCAGCAGCAGGGAAATAAGCACTGAAGCTTTCTTT.